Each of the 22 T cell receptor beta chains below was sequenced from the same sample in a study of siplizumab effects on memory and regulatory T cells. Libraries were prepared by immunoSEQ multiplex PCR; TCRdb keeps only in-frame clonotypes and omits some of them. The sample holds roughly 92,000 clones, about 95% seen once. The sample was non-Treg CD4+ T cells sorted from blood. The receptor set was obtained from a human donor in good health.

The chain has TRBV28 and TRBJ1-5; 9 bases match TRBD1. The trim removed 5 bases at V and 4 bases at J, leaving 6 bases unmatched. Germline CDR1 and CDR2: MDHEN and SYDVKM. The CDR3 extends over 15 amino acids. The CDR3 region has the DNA TGTGCCAGCAGTACCTCGGGGACAGGGAATCAGCCCCAGCATTTT. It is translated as CASSTSGTGNQPQHF.

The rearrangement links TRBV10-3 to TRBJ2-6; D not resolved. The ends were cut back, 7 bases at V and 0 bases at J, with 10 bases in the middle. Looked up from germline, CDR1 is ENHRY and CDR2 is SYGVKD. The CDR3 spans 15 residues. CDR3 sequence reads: CAIKLQLSGANVLTF. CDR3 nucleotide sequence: TGTGCCATCAAACTTCAGCTCTCTGGGGCCAACGTCCTGACTTTC.

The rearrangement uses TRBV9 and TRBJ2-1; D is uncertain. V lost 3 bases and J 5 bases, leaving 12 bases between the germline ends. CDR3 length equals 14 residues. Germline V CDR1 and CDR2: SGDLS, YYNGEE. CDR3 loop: CASSAFLDDNEQFF. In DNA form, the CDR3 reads TGTGCCAGCAGCGCCTTCCTAGATGACAATGAGCAGTTCTTC.

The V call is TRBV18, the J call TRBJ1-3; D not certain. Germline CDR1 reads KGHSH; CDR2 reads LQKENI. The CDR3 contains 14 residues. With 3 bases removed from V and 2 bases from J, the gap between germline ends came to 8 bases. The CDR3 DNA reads TGTGCCAGCTCACCGATCGAAGCTGGAAACACCATATATTTT. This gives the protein CASSPIEAGNTIYF.

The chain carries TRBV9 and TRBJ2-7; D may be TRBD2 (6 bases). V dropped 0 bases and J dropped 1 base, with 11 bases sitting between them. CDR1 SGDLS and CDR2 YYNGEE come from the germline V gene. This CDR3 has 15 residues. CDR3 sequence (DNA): TGTGCCAGCAGCGTAGATGGGGACTCGTCCTACGAGCAGTACTTC. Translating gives CASSVDGDSSYEQYF.

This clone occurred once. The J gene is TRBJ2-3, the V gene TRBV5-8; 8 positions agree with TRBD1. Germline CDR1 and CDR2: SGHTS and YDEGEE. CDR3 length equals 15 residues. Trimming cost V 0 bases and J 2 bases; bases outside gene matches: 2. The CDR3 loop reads CASSLGTGYTDTQYF. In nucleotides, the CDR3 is TGTGCCAGCAGCTTGGGGACAGGGTACACAGATACGCAGTATTTT.

The CDR3 reads CAISDYRDRGKTEAFF. The CDR3 nucleotides read TGTGCCATCAGTGATTACCGGGACAGGGGTAAGACTGAAGCTTTCTTT. The V gene is TRBV10-3, the J gene TRBJ1-1; 10 bases line up with TRBD1. With 3 bases clipped from V and 5 bases from J, the junction kept 9 bases outside the gene matches. Per the germline V gene, CDR1 is ENHRY and CDR2 is SYGVKD. The CDR3 loop spans 16 amino acids.

CDR3 coding DNA: TGTGCCAGCAGCTTGGGTGGTGGGGGACAGGGGGGATCCGAGCAGTACTTC. Residues: CASSLGGGGQGGSEQYF. The chain is built from TRBV5-4 and TRBJ2-7; TRBD1 aligns across 11 bases. Looked up from germline, CDR1 is SGHNT and CDR2 is YYREEE (reference sequence). Trimming cost V 0 bases and J 6 bases; bases outside gene matches: 11. The length of the CDR3 is 17 residues.

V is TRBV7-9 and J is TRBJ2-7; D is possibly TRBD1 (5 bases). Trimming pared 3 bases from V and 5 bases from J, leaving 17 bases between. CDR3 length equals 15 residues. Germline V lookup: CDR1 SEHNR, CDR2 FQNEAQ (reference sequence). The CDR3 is CASSFVGQGNHEQYF. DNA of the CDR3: TGTGCCAGCAGCTTCGTAGGGCAGGGCAACCACGAGCAGTACTTC.

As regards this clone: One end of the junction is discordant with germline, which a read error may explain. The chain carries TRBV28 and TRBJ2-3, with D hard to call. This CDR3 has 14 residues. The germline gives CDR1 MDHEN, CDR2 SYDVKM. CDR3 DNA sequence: TGTGCCAGCAGTTTTGTAAGGGTCACAGAAACGCAGTATTTT. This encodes CASSFVRVTETQYF.

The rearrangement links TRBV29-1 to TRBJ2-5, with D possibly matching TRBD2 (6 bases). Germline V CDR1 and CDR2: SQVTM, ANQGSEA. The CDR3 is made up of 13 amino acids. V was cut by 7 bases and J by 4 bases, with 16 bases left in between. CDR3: CSAGAGRAETQYF. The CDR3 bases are TGCAGCGCCGGGGCGGGACGCGCAGAGACCCAGTACTTC.

The DNA for the CDR3 is TGTGCCAGCAGTTTAGTTGGTGGGATTGGTCTCGAGCAGTACTTC. Its protein is CASSLVGGIGLEQYF. The chain has TRBV27 and TRBJ2-7, with D uncertain. V was shortened by 2 bases and J by 6 bases, with 17 bases between the two germline ends. This CDR3 spans 15 amino acids. The germline V gene encodes CDR1 MNHEY and CDR2 SMNVEV (reference sequence).

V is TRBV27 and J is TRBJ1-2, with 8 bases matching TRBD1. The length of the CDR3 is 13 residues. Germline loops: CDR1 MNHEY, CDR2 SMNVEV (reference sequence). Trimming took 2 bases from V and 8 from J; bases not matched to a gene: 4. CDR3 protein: CASSLRDRRGYTF. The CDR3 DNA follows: TGTGCCAGCAGTTTAAGGGACAGGCGGGGCTACACCTTC.

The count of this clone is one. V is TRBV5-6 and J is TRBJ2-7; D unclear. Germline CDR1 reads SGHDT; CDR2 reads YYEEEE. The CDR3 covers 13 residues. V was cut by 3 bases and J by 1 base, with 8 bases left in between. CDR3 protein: CASSSKESYEQYF. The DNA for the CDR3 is TGTGCCAGCAGCTCGAAGGAGTCCTACGAGCAGTACTTC.

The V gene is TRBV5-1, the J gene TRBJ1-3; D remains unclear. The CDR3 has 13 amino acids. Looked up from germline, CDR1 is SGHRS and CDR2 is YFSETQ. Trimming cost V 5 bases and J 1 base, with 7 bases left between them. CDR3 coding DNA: TGCGCCAGCAGTTCTCAGTCTGGAAACACCATATATTTT. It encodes CASSSQSGNTIYF.

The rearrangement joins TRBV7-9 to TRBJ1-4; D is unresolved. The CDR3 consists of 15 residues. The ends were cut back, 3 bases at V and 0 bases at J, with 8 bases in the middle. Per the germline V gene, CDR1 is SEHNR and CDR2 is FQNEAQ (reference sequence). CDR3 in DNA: TGTGCCAGCAGCTTCCCGGGAGCAACTAATGAAAAACTGTTTTTT. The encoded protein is CASSFPGATNEKLFF.

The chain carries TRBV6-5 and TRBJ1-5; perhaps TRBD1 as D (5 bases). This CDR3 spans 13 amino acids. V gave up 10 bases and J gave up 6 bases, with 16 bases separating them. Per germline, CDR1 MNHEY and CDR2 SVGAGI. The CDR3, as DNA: TGTGCCACCTCCAGGGTGGTGGGTCAGCCCCAGCATTTT. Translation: CATSRVVGQPQHF.

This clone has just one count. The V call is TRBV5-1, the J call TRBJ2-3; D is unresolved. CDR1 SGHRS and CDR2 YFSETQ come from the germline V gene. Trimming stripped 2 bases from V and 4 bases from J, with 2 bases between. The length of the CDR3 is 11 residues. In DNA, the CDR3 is TGCGCCAGCAGCTTTGCAGATACGCAGTATTTT. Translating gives CASSFADTQYF.

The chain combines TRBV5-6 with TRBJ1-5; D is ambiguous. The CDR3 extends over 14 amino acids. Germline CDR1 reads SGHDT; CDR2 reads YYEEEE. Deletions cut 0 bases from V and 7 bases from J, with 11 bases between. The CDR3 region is CASSLGGYYQPQHF. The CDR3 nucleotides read TGTGCCAGCAGCTTGGGAGGTTACTACCAGCCCCAGCATTTT.

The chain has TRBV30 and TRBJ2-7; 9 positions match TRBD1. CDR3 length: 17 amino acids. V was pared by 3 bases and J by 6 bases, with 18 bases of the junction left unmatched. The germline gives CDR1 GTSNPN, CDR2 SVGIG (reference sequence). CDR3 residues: CAWSGKHRGRFQAEQYF. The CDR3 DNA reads TGTGCCTGGAGCGGCAAACACAGGGGGCGATTTCAAGCCGAGCAGTACTTC.

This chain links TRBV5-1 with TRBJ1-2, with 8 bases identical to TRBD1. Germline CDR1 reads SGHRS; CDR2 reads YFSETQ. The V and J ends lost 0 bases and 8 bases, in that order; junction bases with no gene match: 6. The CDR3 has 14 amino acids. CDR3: CASSLEDRGRGYTF. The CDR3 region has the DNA TGCGCCAGCAGCTTGGAAGACAGGGGAAGGGGCTACACCTTC.

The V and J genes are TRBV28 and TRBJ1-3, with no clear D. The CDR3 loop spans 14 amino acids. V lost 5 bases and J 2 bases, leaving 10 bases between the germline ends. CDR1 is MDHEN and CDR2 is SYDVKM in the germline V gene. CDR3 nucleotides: TGTGCCAGCAGTCTGAAAATAACTGGAAACACCATATATTTT. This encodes CASSLKITGNTIYF. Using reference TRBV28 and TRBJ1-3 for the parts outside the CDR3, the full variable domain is DVKVTQSSRYLVKRTGEKVFLECVQDMDHENMFWYRQDPGLGLRLIYFSYDVKMKEKGDIPEGYSVSREKKERFSLILESASTNQTSMYLCASSLKITGNTIYFGEGSWLTVV.